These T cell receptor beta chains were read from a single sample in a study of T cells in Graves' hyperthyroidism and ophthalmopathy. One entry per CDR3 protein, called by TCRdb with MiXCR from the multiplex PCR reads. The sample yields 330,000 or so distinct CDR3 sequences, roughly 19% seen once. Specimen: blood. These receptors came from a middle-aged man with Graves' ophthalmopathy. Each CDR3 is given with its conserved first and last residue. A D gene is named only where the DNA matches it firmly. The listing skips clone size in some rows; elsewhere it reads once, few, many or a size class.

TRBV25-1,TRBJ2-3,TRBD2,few,TGTGCCAGCAGTGAAGTGTCGATGACTAGCGCCACAGATACGCAGTATTTT,CASSEVSMTSATDTQYF
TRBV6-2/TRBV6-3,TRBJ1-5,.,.,TGTGCCAGCAGTCAAAACGGGGCTAGCAATCAGCCCCAGCATTTT,CASSQNGASNQPQHF
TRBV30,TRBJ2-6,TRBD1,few,TGTGCCAGACAGGGATATGGGGCCAACGTCCTGACTTTC,CARQGYGANVLTF
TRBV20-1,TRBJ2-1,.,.,TGCAGTGCGAGTAGGGGCGATGAGCAGTTCTTC,CSASRGDEQFF
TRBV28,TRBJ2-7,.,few,TGTGCCAGCAGAACCGACCTCTACGAGCAGTACTTC,CASRTDLYEQYF
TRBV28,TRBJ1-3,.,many,TGTGCCAGCAGAACGACAGGTTCCTGGAACACCATATATTTT,CASRTTGSWNTIYF
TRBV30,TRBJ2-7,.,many,TGTGCCTGGAGTCCCCCAGGGCTGAAGTTTAATTTTGGGCAGTACTTC,CAWSPPGLKFNFGQYF
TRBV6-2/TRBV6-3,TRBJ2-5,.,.,TGTGCCAGCCGGGAAGAGACCCAGTACTTC,CASREETQYF
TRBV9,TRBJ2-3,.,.,TGTGCCAGCAGCGGTATAGCAAGGACAGATACGCAGTATTTT,CASSGIARTDTQYF
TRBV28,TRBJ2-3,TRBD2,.,TGTGCCAGCAGGCCGACTAGCGGGAGGCGCACAGATACGCAGTATTTT,CASRPTSGRRTDTQYF
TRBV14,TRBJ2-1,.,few,TGTGCCAGCAGCCAAGACGGGAGAGGGGATGAGCAGTTCTTC,CASSQDGRGDEQFF
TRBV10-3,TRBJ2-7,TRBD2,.,TGTGCCATCAGTGACCAAGGGACTAGCGGGAGCTCCTACGAGCAGTACTTC,CAISDQGTSGSSYEQYF
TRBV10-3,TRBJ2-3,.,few,TGTGCCATCAGTGGAACGGGAGCGAGCACAGATACGCAGTATTTT,CAISGTGASTDTQYF
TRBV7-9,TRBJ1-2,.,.,TGTGCCAGCAGCTTGGGCAGGGAGGAGGATGGCTACACCTTC,CASSLGREEDGYTF
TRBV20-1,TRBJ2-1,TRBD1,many,TGCAGTGCGGACCCAGGGGGCAGTGAGCAGTTCTTC,CSADPGGSEQFF
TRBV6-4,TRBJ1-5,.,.,TGTGCCAGCAGACAACTTAGGCGGAGTCAGCCCCAGCATTTT,CASRQLRRSQPQHF
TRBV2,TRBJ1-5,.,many,TGTGCCAGCAGTTCCGGTGGGGCCAATCAGCCCCAGCATTTT,CASSSGGANQPQHF
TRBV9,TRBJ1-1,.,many,TGTGCCAGCAGCGTAGAACCCAGTCGATACACTGAAGCTTTCTTT,CASSVEPSRYTEAFF
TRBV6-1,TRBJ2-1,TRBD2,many,TGTGCCAGCAGTTCTGCGGCGGGAGCTTACAATGAGCAGTTCTTC,CASSSAAGAYNEQFF
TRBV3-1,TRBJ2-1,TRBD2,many,TGTGCCAGCAGCCCGGGACTAGCGGGAGGAGCTGATGAGCAGTTCTTC,CASSPGLAGGADEQFF
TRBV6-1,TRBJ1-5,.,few,TGTGCCTGCATGCGGGAGGGCAATCAGCCCCAGCATTTT,CACMREGNQPQHF
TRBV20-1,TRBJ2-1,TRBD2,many,TGCAGTGCTAGTTTAACTAGCGGGAGATTGAATGAGCAGTTCTTC,CSASLTSGRLNEQFF
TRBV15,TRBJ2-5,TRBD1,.,TGTGCCACTGCAGGGGGCTTACAAGAGACCCAGTACTTC,CATAGGLQETQYF
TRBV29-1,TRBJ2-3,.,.,TGCAGCGTTTCTTCGTCTCCCAGTCACAACACAGATACGCAGTATTTT,CSVSSSPSHNTDTQYF
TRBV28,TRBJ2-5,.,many,TGTGCCAGCAGTTTCCGGGACCAGTGGGAGACCCAGTACTTC,CASSFRDQWETQYF
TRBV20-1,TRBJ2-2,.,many,TGCAGTGCTAGAGATAAAGGGGACACCGGGGAGCTGTTTTTT,CSARDKGDTGELFF
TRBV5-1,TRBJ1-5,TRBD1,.,TGCGCCAGCAGTCCCGGGACAGGGCTGTATAGCAATCAGCCCCAGCATTTT,CASSPGTGLYSNQPQHF
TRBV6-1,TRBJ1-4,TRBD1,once,TGTGCCAGCAGTCCACAGGGGGCCGGTAATGAAAAACTGTTTTTT,CASSPQGAGNEKLFF
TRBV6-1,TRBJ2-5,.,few,TGTGCCAGCAGCCTCGTGGGCGGGATCCAAGAGACCCAGTACTTC,CASSLVGGIQETQYF
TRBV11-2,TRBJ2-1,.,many,TGTGCCAGCAGCTTGAGCCGAGTTTACAATGAGCAGTTCTTC,CASSLSRVYNEQFF
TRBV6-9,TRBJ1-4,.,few,TGTGCCAGCAGTTACAGGACTGGGAGGAAGATAAATGAAAAACTGTTTTTT,CASSYRTGRKINEKLFF
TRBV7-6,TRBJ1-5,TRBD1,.,TGTGCCAGCAGCTTAGAAGGCAGGGGGTCTGGCAATCAGCCCCAGCATTTT,CASSLEGRGSGNQPQHF
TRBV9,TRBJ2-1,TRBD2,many,TGTGCCAGCAGCGAGGGGGGACTAGCCGGAGGTGAGCAGTTCTTC,CASSEGGLAGGEQFF
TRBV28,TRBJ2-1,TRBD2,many,TGTGCCAGCAGTTTATTTGGGGGGAGGGATTACAATGAGCAGTTCTTC,CASSLFGGRDYNEQFF
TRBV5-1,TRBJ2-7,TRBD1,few,TGCGCCAGCAGCGTGTACGGGACAGGGTCGAACGAGCAGTACTTC,CASSVYGTGSNEQYF
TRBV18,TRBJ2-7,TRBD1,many,TGTGCCAGCTCACGACCAGGGGGCGGCTACGAGCAGTACTTC,CASSRPGGGYEQYF
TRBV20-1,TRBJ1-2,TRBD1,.,TGCAGTGCTTGGACAGGGGACTATGGCTACACCTTC,CSAWTGDYGYTF
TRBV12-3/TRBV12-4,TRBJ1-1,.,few,TGTGCCAGCAGCACAGGGACCTACACTGAAGCTTTCTTT,CASSTGTYTEAFF
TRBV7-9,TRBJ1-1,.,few,TGTGCCAGCAGCTCATCTTTCATGAACACTGAAGCTTTCTTT,CASSSSFMNTEAFF
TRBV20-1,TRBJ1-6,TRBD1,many,TGCAGTGCTAGAGATTGGGGGACAGGCTATAATTCACCCCTCCACTTT,CSARDWGTGYNSPLHF
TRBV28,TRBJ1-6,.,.,TGTGCCAGCAGTTTATTGGACCGATTCACCTATAATTCACCCCTCCACTTT,CASSLLDRFTYNSPLHF
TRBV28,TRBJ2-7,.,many,TGTGCCAGCAGAAGAGCGGGCTTAAGCTCCTACGAGCAGTACTTC,CASRRAGLSSYEQYF
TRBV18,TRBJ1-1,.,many,TGTGCCAGCTCACCACCGGGGAGGGTCGCTGAAGCTTTCTTT,CASSPPGRVAEAFF
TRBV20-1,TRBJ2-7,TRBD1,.,TGCAGTGTTCCGCCCCCCGGGACAGCTTCCTACGAGCAGTACTTC,CSVPPPGTASYEQYF
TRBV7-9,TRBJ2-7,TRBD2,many,TGTGCCAGCAGAGGGAGCGGGAGCTCCCCCGAGCAGTACTTC,CASRGSGSSPEQYF
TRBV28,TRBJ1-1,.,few,TGTGCCAGCAGTCTCGGGACGACCTTGAACACTGAAGCTTTCTTT,CASSLGTTLNTEAFF
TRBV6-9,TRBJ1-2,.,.,TGTGCCAGCAGTTACGGACAGCGGGATGGCTACACCTTC,CASSYGQRDGYTF
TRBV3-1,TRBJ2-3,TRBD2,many,TGTGCCAGCAGCCAAGTGATAGCGGGAGGGGGAGATACGCAGTATTTT,CASSQVIAGGGDTQYF
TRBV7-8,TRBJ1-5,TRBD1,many,TGTGCCAGCAGCTCAAACCCCCTTAGGGACAGCAATAGCAATCAGCCCCAGCATTTT,CASSSNPLRDSNSNQPQHF
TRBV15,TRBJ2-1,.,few,TGTGCCACCAGCAGAGATGCGGCTACAAATGAGCAGTTCTTC,CATSRDAATNEQFF
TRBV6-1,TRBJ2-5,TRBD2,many,TGTGCCAGCAGAAACGGGGCGGGAGGGCCCGGGGAGACCCAGTACTTC,CASRNGAGGPGETQYF
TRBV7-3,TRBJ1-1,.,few,TGTGCCAGCAGCACCTCAGGGGCTCTAGGGGGGAACACTGAAGCTTTCTTT,CASSTSGALGGNTEAFF
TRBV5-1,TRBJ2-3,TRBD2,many,TGCGCCAGCAGCTTGGCAGGCGGGAGTCGCGCAGATACGCAGTATTTT,CASSLAGGSRADTQYF
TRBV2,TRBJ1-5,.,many,TGTGCCAGCAGTGGGAGTGGCCTCAATCAGCCCCAGCATTTT,CASSGSGLNQPQHF